A selection of T cell receptor beta chains follows, all from one sample in a study of T cell responses to AZD1222 COVID-19 vaccine. TCRdb keeps only in-frame clones here, not all; method: immunoSEQ multiplex PCR. The sample includes about 120,000 clones, around 90% of them seen just once. Sequencing used peripheral blood, obtained on day 0 of AZD1222 vaccination. All receptors come from an adult in good health. Both conserved end residues are trimmed from each CDR3. D genes are given only for firm matches.

j_call d_call v_call cdr3_aa
TRBJ2-1 - TRBV9 ASSVGNYNEQF
TRBJ1-2 - TRBV2 ASSATGTGSYGYT
TRBJ2-2 - TRBV3-1/TRBV3-2 ASSQHGPKTGELF
TRBJ2-2 - TRBV6-5 ASSYVAGELF
TRBJ2-3 - TRBV11-3 ASSLDGGTDTQY
TRBJ2-5 TRBD2 TRBV3-1/TRBV3-2 ASSLFRTSGLPQETQY
TRBJ1-2 TRBD1 TRBV12-3/TRBV12-4 ASQTGTGTRYT
TRBJ1-2 - TRBV5-1 ASSLAGGDYGYT
TRBJ1-1 - TRBV7-8 ASSPQFGTEAF
TRBJ1-1 - TRBV19 ASSMGPVSWRTEAF
TRBJ2-5 TRBD1 TRBV6-5 ASSQPDRGTQY
TRBJ2-3 TRBD2 TRBV6-1 ASSDEAGGSDTQY
TRBJ2-3 - TRBV5-6 ASSFSTASTDTQY
TRBJ2-7 - TRBV6-2/TRBV6-3 ASSPPTAFYEQY
TRBJ1-2 - TRBV19 ASTRRDRNYGYT
TRBJ1-5 - TRBV7-2 ASTIWDTYSNQPQH
TRBJ2-1 - TRBV7-2 ASSLGFEGEGSNEQF